The 20 T cell receptor beta chains in this list originate from one sample, sequenced in a study of blood T cell repertoires in COVID-19. Only in-frame clones appear in the TCRdb table, and some are missing; sequencing was by immunoSEQ multiplex PCR. The table lists 120,000 to 150,000 clones, roughly 81% of them singletons. The source material was peripheral blood. These receptor sequences come from a human donor with acute or convalescent COVID-19. The donor label of this sample is uncertain.

This rearrangement joins TRBV4-3 to TRBJ1-2, with TRBD1 matching over 10 bases. CDR3 length: 13 residues. Germline values: CDR1 LGHNA, CDR2 YSLEER. The junction had 2 bases not matched to a gene; V was cut back by 3 bases and J by 7 bases. The CDR3 is CASSQGQGIGYTF. The DNA of the CDR3 is TGCGCCAGCAGCCAGGGACAGGGGATTGGCTACACCTTC.

V gene TRBV18 combines with J gene TRBJ1-2; 10 nucleotides match TRBD1. From germline, CDR1 is KGHSH and CDR2 LQKENI. V was clipped by 6 bases and J by 10 bases; unmatched bases: 11. The CDR3 length is 14 residues. The DNA for the CDR3 is TGTGCCAGCTCCACCTCGGACAGGGGGACCGACTACACCTTC. Translation gives CASSTSDRGTDYTF.

The V and J genes are TRBV7-8 and TRBJ2-2, with 9 bases matching TRBD2. The J segment lost 7 bases and the V segment lost 3 bases, leaving 9 bases of the junction unmatched. This CDR3 spans 16 amino acids. Germline V lookup: CDR1 SGHVS, CDR2 FQNEAQ. Here the CDR3 reads CASSLGASGDGGELFF. DNA of the CDR3: TGTGCCAGCAGCTTGGGGGCTAGCGGGGACGGCGGGGAGCTGTTTTTT. Together with reference TRBV7-8 and TRBJ2-2, the CDR3 gives the full variable domain: GAGVSQSPRYKVAKRGQDVALRCDPISGHVSLFWYQQALGQGPEFLTYFQNEAQLDKSGLPSDRFFAERPEGSVSTLKIQRTQQEDSAVYLCASSLGASGDGGELFFGEGSRLTVL.

This clone is categorized as medium-sized. The chain employs TRBV6-5 and TRBJ1-5; a weak D match, TRBD1 (6 bases). Trimming removed 5 bases at V and 4 bases at J, with 9 bases between. Germline CDR1 reads MNHEY; CDR2 reads SVGAGI. This CDR3 contains 13 residues. CDR3 region: CASSLTGNQPQHF. CDR3 in DNA: TGTGCCAGCAGTCTTACAGGGAATCAGCCCCAGCATTTT.

This clone was detected only once. The chain uses TRBV18 and TRBJ2-3; 7 bases fit TRBD1. The length of the CDR3 is 16 residues. V gave up 0 bases and J gave up 2 bases; unmatched junction bases: 5. CDR1 KGHSH and CDR2 LQKENI come from the germline V gene. CDR3 amino acids: CASSPPRTGITDTQYF. CDR3 DNA sequence: TGTGCCAGCTCACCACCTCGGACAGGAATCACAGATACGCAGTATTTT.

V and J are TRBV28 and TRBJ1-2; maybe TRBD1 (6 bases). V shed 5 bases and J shed 4 bases, with 14 bases lying between them. The CDR3 sequence is 14 residues long. The germline V gene encodes CDR1 MDHEN and CDR2 SYDVKM. The CDR3 coding sequence is TGTGCCAGCAGTCTTCTGGGGGCTCTCTATGGCTACACCTTC. Translation: CASSLLGALYGYTF.

This clone was detected only once. The chain employs TRBV6-5 and TRBJ1-2; no clear D gene. Trimming took 10 bases from V and 8 from J, leaving 20 bases between them. CDR1 and CDR2 from the germline V gene are MNHEY and SVGAGI. The CDR3 contains 13 residues. The CDR3 here is CATLVRGSQGYTF. CDR3 nucleotide sequence: TGTGCCACCTTGGTGCGGGGTTCTCAGGGCTACACCTTC.

To note about this clone: The same CDR3 is also encoded by other DNA sequences in this sample. The V and J genes are TRBV5-4 and TRBJ1-4, with a possible D match to TRBD1 (6 bases). CDR3 length: 14 amino acids. The V gene's germline CDR1 is SGHNT and CDR2 YYREEE (reference sequence). V was cut by 4 bases and J by 1 base, with 8 bases left in between. The CDR3 DNA reads TGTGCCAGCAGCCTACAGGGAACTAATGAAAAACTGTTTTTT. Translated: CASSLQGTNEKLFF.

J is TRBJ1-1 and V is TRBV6-5, with 7 bases that match TRBD1. The CDR3 is made up of 15 amino acids. The V gene's germline CDR1 is MNHEY and CDR2 SVGAGI. V trimming: 0 bases; J trimming: 2 bases; junction bases outside the gene matches: 3. Written as DNA, the CDR3 is TGTGCCAGCAGTTACTCGACAGGGATAAACACTGAAGCTTTCTTT. Translated, it gives CASSYSTGINTEAFF.

The chain carries TRBV10-3 and TRBJ1-2; D is ambiguous. The germline V gene encodes CDR1 ENHRY and CDR2 SYGVKD. There are 13 residues in the CDR3. The ends were cut back, 3 bases at V and 7 bases at J, with 12 bases in the middle. The CDR3 DNA reads TGTGCCATCAGTGACGAGGGATGGGGTGGCTACACCTTC. It yields the protein CAISDEGWGGYTF.

The rearrangement joins TRBV28 to TRBJ1-2; D might be TRBD1 (6 bases). V was clipped by 7 bases and J by 4 bases, with 19 bases between them. Looked up from germline, CDR1 is MDHEN and CDR2 is SYDVKM. This CDR3 comprises 15 residues. CDR3: CASTEVTGGRYGYTF. CDR3 nucleotide sequence: TGTGCCAGCACCGAGGTGACAGGTGGTCGCTATGGCTACACCTTC.

The chain recombines TRBV7-2 with TRBJ2-2, with 8 bases matching TRBD1. Germline V lookup: CDR1 SGHTA, CDR2 FQGNSA. There are 14 residues in the CDR3. V was pared by 10 bases and J by 0 bases, with 4 bases of the junction left unmatched. CDR3 loop: CATRTGTNTGELFF. CDR3 sequence (DNA): TGTGCCACCAGGACAGGGACGAACACCGGGGAGCTGTTTTTT.

The rearrangement uses TRBV15 and TRBJ2-3; 10 nucleotides agree with TRBD2. V lost 1 base and J lost 2; bases outside the gene matches: 6. The CDR3 contains 17 residues. The germline V gene has CDR1 LNHNV and CDR2 YYDKDF (reference sequence). The CDR3: CATSRGGLAGDTDTQYF. Written as DNA, the CDR3 is TGTGCCACCAGCAGAGGGGGGCTAGCGGGGGACACAGATACGCAGTATTTT.

This sequence joins TRBV19 and TRBJ2-2, with 11 bases lining up with TRBD2. CDR3 length equals 15 residues. Trimming removed 7 bases from V and 0 bases from J; junction bases left unmatched: 1. Looked up from germline, CDR1 is LNHDA and CDR2 is SQIVND (reference sequence). The CDR3, as DNA: TGTGCCAGTAATAGCGGGAGGGCGAACACCGGGGAGCTGTTTTTT. Residues: CASNSGRANTGELFF.

The J gene is TRBJ2-3, the V gene TRBV19, with D possibly being TRBD2 (6 bases). Germline-derived CDR1 and CDR2 are LNHDA and SQIVND (reference sequence). This CDR3 region has 13 residues. Trimming stripped 3 bases from V and 5 bases from J, with 9 bases between. The CDR3 DNA reads TGTGCCAGTAGTATGGAGGGAGGAGATACGCAGTATTTT. Translation: CASSMEGGDTQYF.

The chain carries TRBV6-5 and TRBJ1-6; the match to TRBD1 covers 7 bases. The CDR3 is made up of 15 amino acids. The V and J ends lost 6 bases and 4 bases, in that order; junction bases with no gene match: 6. Germline V lookup: CDR1 MNHEY, CDR2 SVGAGI. CDR3 loop: CASRPPGQYNSPLHF. The CDR3 region has the DNA TGTGCCAGCAGACCGCCGGGACAGTATAATTCACCCCTCCACTTT.

CDR3 bases: TGTGCCAGCAGCTTAGCTGGAGTCCAAGAGACCCAGTACTTC. This encodes CASSLAGVQETQYF. The rearrangement uses TRBV11-1 and TRBJ2-5; D remains ambiguous. CDR1 and CDR2 (germline): SGHAT, FQDESV (reference sequence). The V end lost 0 bases, the J end lost 1 base, and 6 bases lay between the germline ends. The CDR3 contains 14 residues.

This clone was observed once. This chain links TRBV5-3 with TRBJ2-7; possible D gene TRBD1, 6 bases. TRBV5-3 is designated an ORF whose function remains uncertain. The CDR3 is 20 residues long. V was pared by 4 bases and J by 0 bases, with 29 bases between. The CDR3 reads CARSPGVRDTELRSSYEQYV. The CDR3, as DNA: TGTGCCAGAAGCCCAGGGGTCCGGGACACAGAGCTGAGGAGCTCCTACGAGCAGTACGTC.

The chain couples TRBV6-6 to TRBJ1-1; 8 nucleotides match TRBD1. Looked up from germline, CDR1 is MNHNY and CDR2 is SVGAGI (reference sequence). This CDR3 region has 17 residues. The V segment lost 5 bases and the J segment 4 bases; nucleotides outside the gene matches: 15. The CDR3 DNA sequence: TGTGCCAGCAGTCTAAACCCTTCCGGGACAGGAGGCACTGAAGCTTTCTTT. Amino acid sequence: CASSLNPSGTGGTEAFF.

The V gene is TRBV19, the J gene TRBJ2-1; the match to TRBD1 covers 10 bases. The CDR3 spans 15 residues. V lost 3 bases, J lost 6 bases, and 5 bases stayed unmatched. Germline V gene lookup returns CDR1 LNHDA and CDR2 SQIVND (reference sequence). In DNA, the CDR3 is TGTGCCAGTAGTATTAAGGGACAGGGGTTCAATGAGCAGTTCTTC. Its protein is CASSIKGQGFNEQFF.